The 20 T cell receptor beta chains in this list originate from one sample, sequenced in a study of T-cell reconstitution after alpha-beta-depleted transplantation in children. Preparation of the TCRbeta library used unique molecular identifiers. MiXCR, run by TCRdb on the PCR reads, gives a single entry per CDR3 protein. The sample includes 490,000 or so distinct CDR3 sequences, under 15% of them seen just once. The specimen was PBMCs from the stem cell graft donor, collected from the stem cell graft. The receptors were sampled from a human donor who donated a stem cell graft to a child with combined immunodeficiency.

The chain joins TRBV12-3 or TRBV12-4 to TRBJ1-2, with 10 bases matching TRBD1. The length of the CDR3 is 15 residues. V was clipped by 5 bases and J by 3 bases; unmatched bases: 6. The CDR3 spells CASSPLGTGDYGYTF. DNA of the CDR3: TGTGCCAGCAGTCCGCTCGGGACAGGGGACTATGGCTACACCTTC.

The CDR3 sequence: CASSLRRGAGELFF. The CDR3 coding sequence is TGTGCCAGCAGCCTTAGGAGGGGGGCCGGGGAGCTGTTTTTT. This chain joins TRBV2 and TRBJ2-2, with D perhaps being TRBD1 or TRBD2 (6 bases each). CDR1 SNHLY and CDR2 FYNNEI come from the germline V gene. Trimming removed 6 bases from V and 6 bases from J, with 14 bases in between. The CDR3 loop spans 14 amino acids. The complete variable domain, with remaining parts taken from reference TRBV2 and TRBJ2-2, reads EPEVTQTPSHQVTQMGQEVILRCVPISNHLYFYWYRQILGQKVEFLVSFYNNEISEKSEIFDDQFSVERPDGSNFTLKIRSTKLEDSAMYFCASSLRRGAGELFFGEGSRLTVL.

This clonotype appeared many times. The V call is TRBV5-5, the J call TRBJ2-2; D is undetermined. There are 15 residues in the CDR3. The V gene's germline CDR1 is SGHKS and CDR2 YYEKEE (reference sequence). Between the trimmed V and J ends, which lost 4 bases and 3 bases, there was a span of 13 bases. CDR3 in amino acids: CASSVVQMHTGELFF. The CDR3 nucleotides are TGTGCCAGCAGCGTGGTCCAGATGCACACCGGGGAGCTGTTTTTT.

This clonotype was recorded a few times. The chain employs TRBV7-9 and TRBJ2-1; unclear D gene. The CDR3 sequence is 13 residues long. Trimming left V 2 bases short and J 5 bases short, with 7 bases between. Germline CDR1 SEHNR, CDR2 FQNEAQ (reference sequence). In DNA, the CDR3 is TGTGCCAGCAGCTTAACGTCGGACAATGAGCAGTTCTTC. Its translation is CASSLTSDNEQFF.

This clonotype appeared a few times. The chain uses TRBV28 and TRBJ1-1; 7 positions agree with TRBD1. Losses at the gene ends were 8 bases for V and 5 bases for J; bases not matched to a gene: 5. Looked up from germline, CDR1 is MDHEN and CDR2 is SYDVKM. This CDR3 is built from 12 residues. CDR3 bases: TGTGCCAGCGGAAGGGGGCGAACTGAAGCTTTCTTT. Residues: CASGRGRTEAFF.

In this sample, this clonotype turned up a few times. The J gene is TRBJ2-7, the V gene TRBV27, with D hard to call. Germline CDR1 is MNHEY and CDR2 is SMNVEV (reference sequence). V was shortened by 8 bases and J by 5 bases, with 16 bases between the two germline ends. This CDR3 has 13 residues. CDR3 in amino acids: CASGPRRVHEQYF. DNA for the CDR3: TGTGCCAGCGGCCCAAGACGGGTCCACGAGCAGTACTTC.

This clonotype was observed many times. The DNA for the CDR3 is TGTGCCAGCAGGAGTGAGGACTATGGCTACACCTTC. The encoded protein is CASRSEDYGYTF. This chain connects TRBV12-3 or TRBV12-4 to TRBJ1-2; the D is unclear. V gave up 6 bases and J gave up 3 bases, with 8 bases separating them. CDR3 size: 12 residues.

This clonotype has at least ten counts. The chain employs TRBV7-2 and TRBJ2-2, with a weak D call TRBD2 (5 bases). The length of the CDR3 is 13 residues. The germline V gene encodes CDR1 SGHTA and CDR2 FQGNSA. Trimming removed 5 bases from V and 6 bases from J, with 10 bases in between. The DNA of the CDR3 is TGTGCCAGCAGCCTAGACTACGCCGGGGAGCTGTTTTTT. Translated, it gives CASSLDYAGELFF.

This clonotype showed up many times. The gene calls are TRBV7-2 and TRBJ1-2, with 8 bases that match TRBD1. CDR1 SGHTA and CDR2 FQGNSA come from the germline V gene. The CDR3 is 14 amino acids. V was pared by 2 bases and J by 6 bases, with 5 bases of the junction left unmatched. The DNA of the CDR3 is TGTGCCAGCAGCTTACCCAGGGGGCTGGATGGCTACACCTTC. Translated: CASSLPRGLDGYTF.

This clonotype has a count of ten or more. The rearrangement links TRBV7-2 to TRBJ2-3; D unresolved. Between the trimmed V and J ends, which lost 3 bases and 0 bases, there was a span of 13 bases. The germline gives CDR1 SGHTA, CDR2 FQGNSA. This CDR3 comprises 16 residues. The CDR3 spells CASSLSRQVSTDTQYF. In nucleotides, the CDR3 is TGTGCCAGCAGCTTGTCCCGGCAGGTCAGCACAGATACGCAGTATTTT.

This clonotype showed up many times. The chain carries TRBV12-3 or TRBV12-4 and TRBJ2-3, with TRBD2 matching 8 bases. The CDR3 contains 14 residues. The V and J ends lost 7 bases and 2 bases, in that order; junction bases with no gene match: 5. DNA for the CDR3: TGTGCCAGCAACTTAGCGGGACCCACAGATACGCAGTATTTT. Protein product: CASNLAGPTDTQYF.

V is TRBV7-3 and J is TRBJ1-2; D ambiguous. V gave up 0 bases and J gave up 2 bases, with 10 bases separating them. The germline CDR1 and CDR2 sequences are SGHTA and FQGTGA. The CDR3 length is 15 residues. CDR3 nucleotides: TGTGCCAGCAGCTTAACAAGGGTCCAGAACTATGGCTACACCTTC. Its translation: CASSLTRVQNYGYTF.

This clonotype has a handful of counts. This chain uses TRBV7-2 with TRBJ2-3; 9 bases align to TRBD2. Germline loops: CDR1 SGHTA, CDR2 FQGNSA. V was pared by 5 bases and J by 4 bases, with 7 bases of the junction left unmatched. This CDR3 region has 15 residues. This CDR3 is CASSPQGLAPDTQYF. The CDR3 DNA sequence: TGTGCCAGCAGCCCCCAGGGACTAGCTCCAGATACGCAGTATTTT.

This chain joins TRBV24-1 and TRBJ2-1, with TRBD1 matching over 12 bases. Germline V CDR1 and CDR2: KGHDR, SFDVKD. V gave up 2 bases and J gave up 5 bases; unmatched junction bases: 15. The CDR3 consists of 20 residues. The CDR3 nucleotides are TGTGCCACCAGTGATTCGCCGGGACAGGGGGCGGGAGGTATCGACAATGAGCAGTTCTTC. Its protein product is CATSDSPGQGAGGIDNEQFF.

This clonotype was seen ten or more times. J is TRBJ2-1 and V is TRBV9; the match to TRBD2 covers 7 bases. This CDR3 region has 15 residues. V was clipped by 0 bases and J by 4 bases; unmatched bases: 4. Germline CDR1 and CDR2: SGDLS and YYNGEE. As DNA, the CDR3 is TGTGCCAGCAGCGTAGACGGGGGGACGTACAATGAGCAGTTCTTC. Amino acid sequence: CASSVDGGTYNEQFF.

This clonotype was counted between two and nine times. J is TRBJ1-1 and V is TRBV30; 7 bases align to TRBD1. The CDR3 consists of 12 residues. Per germline, CDR1 GTSNPN and CDR2 SVGIG (reference sequence). The V and J ends lost 1 base and 11 bases, in that order; junction bases with no gene match: 7. The CDR3 sequence is CAWSGQGSHAFF. CDR3 nucleotides: TGTGCCTGGAGTGGACAGGGTTCCCATGCTTTCTTT. Looking up the rest from reference TRBV30 and TRBJ1-1 gives the full variable domain: SQTIHQWPATLVQPVGSPLSLECTVEGTSNPNLYWYRQAAGRGLQLLFYSVGIGQISSEVPQNLSASRPQDRQFILSSKKLLLSDSGFYLCAWSGQGSHAFFGQGTRLTVV.

There are a few counts of this clonotype. The chain links TRBV10-3 to TRBJ2-7, with 8 bases that match TRBD1. V lost 4 bases to trimming and J lost 0 bases; unmatched junction nucleotides: 8. The CDR3 spans 16 residues. Germline values: CDR1 ENHRY, CDR2 SYGVKD. The CDR3 here is CAISGVAGQGSYEQYF. DNA for the CDR3: TGTGCCATCAGTGGAGTGGCCGGACAGGGCTCCTACGAGCAGTACTTC.

This chain connects TRBV5-1 to TRBJ2-7; 8 nucleotides align to TRBD1. Per germline, CDR1 SGHRS and CDR2 YFSETQ. Trimming cost V 4 bases and J 1 base; bases outside gene matches: 7. This CDR3 spans 15 amino acids. The CDR3 DNA reads TGCGCCAGCAGCCCGGAGGGACAGGCGTCCTACGAGCAGTACTTC. This sequence encodes CASSPEGQASYEQYF.

Worth noting for this clonotype: A much larger clone sits a single nucleotide away, making a read error possible. No conserved phenylalanine or tryptophan ends this CDR3, so it is likely a read error. This sequence joins TRBV12-3 or TRBV12-4 and TRBJ1-1; D remains unclear. Trimming left V 6 bases short and J 0 bases short, with 11 bases between. The CDR3 has 14 amino acids. The CDR3 here is CASRIGPVNTEAFY. Written as DNA, the CDR3 is TGTGCCAGCAGAATCGGACCGGTGAACACTGAAGCTTTCTAT.

There are a few counts of this clonotype. The genes are TRBV27 and TRBJ2-4; TRBD1 matches 11 bases. CDR1 is MNHEY, CDR2 SMNVEV, per germline (reference sequence). Losses at the gene ends were 2 bases for V and 7 bases for J; bases not matched to a gene: 10. The CDR3 totals 17 residues. The CDR3 DNA reads TGTGCCAGCAGTTTACTACTCCCCGGGACAGGGGGTAACATTCAGTACTTC. This encodes CASSLLLPGTGGNIQYF.